Given below is one T cell receptor (beta chain) in context. Its antigen is currently unknown. CDR3 length equals 14 residues. Germline V gene sequence: CDR1 SGDLS, CDR2 YYNGEE. Trimming took 4 bases from V and 7 from J; bases not matched to a gene: 6. This record comes from a study of Ad26.COV2.S vaccination and SARS-CoV-2 variants. Study observations and caveats: Participants in the vaccine arm had higher spike-specific TCR breadth; placebo recipients had lower. Analyses of TCR breadth and depth may have underestimated total T cell responses. For non-spike TCRs, breadth in vaccine recipients resembled that in placebo recipients. In vaccinated individuals, spike-specific CD8+ and CD4+ T cell responses reportedly displayed substantial breadth.

Generated by immunoSEQ multiplex PCR, the TCRdb table keeps only in-frame clones and is missing some. The data show tens of thousands of clones, with roughly 84% seen just once and 15% to 20% held by the top ten. The chain links TRBV9 to TRBJ2-1; 9 bases map to TRBD2. The receptor was derived from a human donor who had recovered from COVID-19. The sequenced sample was peripheral blood, obtained after recovery from COVID-19. CDR3 sequence: CASSFGLARNEQFF. CDR3 DNA: TGTGCCAGCAGCTTCGGACTAGCGAGAAATGAGCAGTTCTTC.